Described below is a single TCR beta chain sequence and its context. Per the original data handling: Amplifying reference gene primers gave estimates of nucleated cell counts. Sequenced by immunoSEQ multiplex PCR; TCRdb stores in-frame clones only, minus some. Clone size and V and J calls were adopted from that table, with D and trimming inferred from the DNA. The table lists over 300,000 clones, more than 70% of them singletons. The sample is drawn from a study of blood T cell repertoires in COVID-19. Study-wide context: Spain, Italy and the United States supplied samples that represented acute and convalescent COVID-19. PBMCs, B-cell-depleted T cells, or T cells provided the cDNA or gDNA that made up the material.

V was shortened by 3 bases and J by 6 bases, with 13 bases between the two germline ends. From germline, CDR1 is GTSNPN and CDR2 SVGIG (reference sequence). This CDR3 is 13 amino acids long. Specimen: peripheral blood. This chain links TRBV30 with TRBJ2-3; a weak D match, TRBD2 (6 bases). This TCR was sampled from a woman aged 50 to 60 with acute or convalescent COVID-19. The CDR3 DNA reads TGTGCCTGGAGCCGGGAGTCATGGGATACGCAGTATTTT. Translating it yields CAWSRESWDTQYF.